The table lists the clone carrying this TCR beta chain with a few counts. This sample is part of a study of early T cells in non-severe SARS-CoV-2 infection. TCRdb redid the calling of the 5' RACE reads with MiXCR, one entry per CDR3 protein. The table shows roughly 88,000 distinct CDR3 sequences, with roughly 15% occurring only once. The sequence derives from an adult who was a healthcare worker with PCR-confirmed SARS-CoV-2 infection or an uninfected control (not recorded which). The sequenced material came from whole blood.

For the CDR3, the DNA is TGTGCCAGCAGCGTAGCGGGGGGTTCAACCGGAGACAATGAGCAGTTCTTC. This codes for CASSVAGGSTGDNEQFF. The chain recombines TRBV9 with TRBJ2-1; 7 bases map to TRBD2. Unmatched junction bases numbered 11, after V lost 0 bases and J lost 5 bases. In germline, CDR1 is SGDLS, CDR2 YYNGEE. This CDR3 is 17 amino acids long.